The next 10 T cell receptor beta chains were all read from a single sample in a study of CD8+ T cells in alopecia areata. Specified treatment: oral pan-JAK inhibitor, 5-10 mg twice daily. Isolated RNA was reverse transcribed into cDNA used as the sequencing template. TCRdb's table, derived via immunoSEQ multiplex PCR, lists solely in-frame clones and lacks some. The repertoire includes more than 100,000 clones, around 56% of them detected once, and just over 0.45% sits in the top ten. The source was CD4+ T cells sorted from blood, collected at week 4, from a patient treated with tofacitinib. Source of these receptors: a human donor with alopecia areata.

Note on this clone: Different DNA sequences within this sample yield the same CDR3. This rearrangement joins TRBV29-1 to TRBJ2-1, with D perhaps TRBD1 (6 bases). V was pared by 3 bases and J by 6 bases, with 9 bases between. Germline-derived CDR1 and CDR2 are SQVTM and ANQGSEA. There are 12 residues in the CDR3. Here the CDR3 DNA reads TGCAGCGTTGAGGGCAGGGGCAATGAGCAGTTCTTC. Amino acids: CSVEGRGNEQFF.

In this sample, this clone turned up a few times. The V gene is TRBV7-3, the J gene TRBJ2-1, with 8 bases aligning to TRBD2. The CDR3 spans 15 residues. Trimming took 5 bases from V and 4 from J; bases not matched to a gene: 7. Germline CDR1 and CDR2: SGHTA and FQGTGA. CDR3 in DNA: TGTGCCAGCAGCCCCAGAGCGGGAGCGTACAATGAGCAGTTCTTC. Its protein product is CASSPRAGAYNEQFF.

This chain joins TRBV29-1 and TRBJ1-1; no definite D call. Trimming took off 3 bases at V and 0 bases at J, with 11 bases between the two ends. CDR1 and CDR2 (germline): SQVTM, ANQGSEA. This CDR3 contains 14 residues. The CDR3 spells CSVEPVLLNTEAFF. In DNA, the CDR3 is TGCAGCGTTGAGCCAGTACTACTGAACACTGAAGCTTTCTTT.

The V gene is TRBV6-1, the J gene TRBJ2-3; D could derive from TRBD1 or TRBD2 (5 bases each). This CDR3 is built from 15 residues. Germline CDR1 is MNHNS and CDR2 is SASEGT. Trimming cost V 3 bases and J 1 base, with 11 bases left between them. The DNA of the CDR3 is TGTGCCAGCAGTGATTGGGACGGAGGCACAGATACGCAGTATTTT. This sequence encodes CASSDWDGGTDTQYF.

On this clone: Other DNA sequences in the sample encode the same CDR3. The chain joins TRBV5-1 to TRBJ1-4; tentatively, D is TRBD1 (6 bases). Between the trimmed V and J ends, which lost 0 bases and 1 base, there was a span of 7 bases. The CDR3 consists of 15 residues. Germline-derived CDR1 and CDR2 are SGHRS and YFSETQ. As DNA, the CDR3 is TGCGCCAGCAGCTTGGGCAGGGGAACTAATGAAAAACTGTTTTTT. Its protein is CASSLGRGTNEKLFF. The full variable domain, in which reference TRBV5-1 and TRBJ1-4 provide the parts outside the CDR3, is KAGVTQTPRYLIKTRGQQVTLSCSPISGHRSVSWYQQTPGQGLQFLFEYFSETQRNKGNFPGRFSGRQFSNSRSEMNVSTLELGDSALYLCASSLGRGTNEKLFFGSGTQLSVL.

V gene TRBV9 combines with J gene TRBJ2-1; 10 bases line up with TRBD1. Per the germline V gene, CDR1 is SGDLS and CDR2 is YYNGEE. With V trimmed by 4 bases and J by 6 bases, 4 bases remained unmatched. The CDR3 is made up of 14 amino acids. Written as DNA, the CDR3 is TGTGCCAGCAGCAACCGGACAGGGGGCAATGAGCAGTTCTTC. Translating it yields CASSNRTGGNEQFF.

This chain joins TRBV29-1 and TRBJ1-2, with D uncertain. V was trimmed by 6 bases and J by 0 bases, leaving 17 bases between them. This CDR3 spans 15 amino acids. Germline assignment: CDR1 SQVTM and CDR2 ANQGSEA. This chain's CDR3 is CSVSLRLSANYGYTF. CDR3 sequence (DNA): TGCAGCGTATCACTTCGGTTAAGCGCTAACTATGGCTACACCTTC.

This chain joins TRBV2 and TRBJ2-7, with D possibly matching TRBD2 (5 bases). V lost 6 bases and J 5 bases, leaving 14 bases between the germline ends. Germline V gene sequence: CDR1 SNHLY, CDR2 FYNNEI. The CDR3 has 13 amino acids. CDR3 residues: CASSVGRRDEQYF. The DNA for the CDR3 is TGTGCCAGCAGCGTAGGGAGACGAGACGAGCAGTACTTC. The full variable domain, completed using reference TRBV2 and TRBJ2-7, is EPEVTQTPSHQVTQMGQEVILRCVPISNHLYFYWYRQILGQKVEFLVSFYNNEISEKSEIFDDQFSVERPDGSNFTLKIRSTKLEDSAMYFCASSVGRRDEQYFGPGTRLTVT.

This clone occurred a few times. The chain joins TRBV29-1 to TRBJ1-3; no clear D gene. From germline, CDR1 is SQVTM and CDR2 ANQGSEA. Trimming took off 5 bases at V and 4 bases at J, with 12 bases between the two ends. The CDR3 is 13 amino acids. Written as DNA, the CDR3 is TGCAGCGTTATTTTGAGTCAGGGAAACACCATATATTTT. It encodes CSVILSQGNTIYF.

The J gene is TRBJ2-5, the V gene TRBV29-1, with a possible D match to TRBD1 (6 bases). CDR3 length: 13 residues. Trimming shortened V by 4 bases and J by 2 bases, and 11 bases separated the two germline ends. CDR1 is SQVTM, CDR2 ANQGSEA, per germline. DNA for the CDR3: TGCAGCGTTGGTCGACAGGAGCAAGAGACCCAGTACTTC. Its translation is CSVGRQEQETQYF.